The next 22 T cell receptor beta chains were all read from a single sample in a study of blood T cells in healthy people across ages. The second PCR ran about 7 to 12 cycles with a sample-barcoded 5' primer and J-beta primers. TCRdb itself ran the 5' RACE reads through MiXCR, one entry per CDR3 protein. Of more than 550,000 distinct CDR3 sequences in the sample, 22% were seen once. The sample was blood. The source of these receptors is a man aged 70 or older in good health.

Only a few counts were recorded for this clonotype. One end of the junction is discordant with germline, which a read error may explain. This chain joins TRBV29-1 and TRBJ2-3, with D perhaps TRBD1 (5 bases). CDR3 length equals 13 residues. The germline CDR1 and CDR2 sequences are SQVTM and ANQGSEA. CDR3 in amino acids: CSVAQLATGTQYF. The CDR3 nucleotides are TGCAGCGTTGCACAGTTAGCCACAGGTACGCAGTATTTT.

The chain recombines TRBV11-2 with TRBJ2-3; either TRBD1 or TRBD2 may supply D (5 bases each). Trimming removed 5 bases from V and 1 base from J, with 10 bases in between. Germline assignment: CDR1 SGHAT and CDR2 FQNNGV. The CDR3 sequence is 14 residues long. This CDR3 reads CASSTRDGTDTQYF. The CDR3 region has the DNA TGTGCCAGCAGCACTCGGGACGGCACAGATACGCAGTATTTT.

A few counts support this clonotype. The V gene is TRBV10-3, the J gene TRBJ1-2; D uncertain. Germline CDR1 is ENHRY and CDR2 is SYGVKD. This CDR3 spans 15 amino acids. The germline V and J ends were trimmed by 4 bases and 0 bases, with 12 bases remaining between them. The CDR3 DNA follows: TGTGCCATCAGTGGCGAGGAGCTGACTAACTATGGCTACACCTTC. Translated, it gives CAISGEELTNYGYTF.

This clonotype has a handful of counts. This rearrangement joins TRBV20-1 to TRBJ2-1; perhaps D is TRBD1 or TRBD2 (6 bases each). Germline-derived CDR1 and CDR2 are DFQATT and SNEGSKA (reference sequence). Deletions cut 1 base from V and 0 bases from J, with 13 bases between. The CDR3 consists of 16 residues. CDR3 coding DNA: TGCAGTGCTAGAGTGGAGGGGACAAGCTCCTACAATGAGCAGTTCTTC. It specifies CSARVEGTSSYNEQFF.

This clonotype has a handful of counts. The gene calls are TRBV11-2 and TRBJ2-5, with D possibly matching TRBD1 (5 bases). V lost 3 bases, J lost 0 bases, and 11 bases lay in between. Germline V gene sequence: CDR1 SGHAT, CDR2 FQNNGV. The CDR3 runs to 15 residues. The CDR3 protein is CASSFGRANQETQYF. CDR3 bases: TGTGCCAGCAGCTTTGGCAGGGCGAACCAAGAGACCCAGTACTTC.

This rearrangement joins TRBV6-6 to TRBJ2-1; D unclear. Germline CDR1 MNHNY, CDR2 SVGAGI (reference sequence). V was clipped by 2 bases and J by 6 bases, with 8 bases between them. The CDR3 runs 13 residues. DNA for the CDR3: TGTGCCAGCAGTTACGGCCTGATCAATGAGCAGTTCTTC. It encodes CASSYGLINEQFF.

CDR3 in amino acids: CTARTGNTIYF. In DNA, the CDR3 is TGCACCGCAAGGACTGGAAACACCATATATTTT. This sequence joins TRBV29-1 and TRBJ1-3; D uncertain. Per germline, CDR1 SQVTM and CDR2 ANQGSEA. CDR3 length: 11 residues.

This CDR3 is CATSDFDTQYF. The CDR3 DNA sequence: TGTGCCACCAGTGATTTTGATACGCAGTATTTT. J is TRBJ2-3 and V is TRBV24-1; D gene ambiguous. This CDR3 is 11 amino acids long. Germline CDR1 and CDR2: KGHDR and SFDVKD. Trimming stripped 1 base from V and 6 bases from J, with 1 base between.

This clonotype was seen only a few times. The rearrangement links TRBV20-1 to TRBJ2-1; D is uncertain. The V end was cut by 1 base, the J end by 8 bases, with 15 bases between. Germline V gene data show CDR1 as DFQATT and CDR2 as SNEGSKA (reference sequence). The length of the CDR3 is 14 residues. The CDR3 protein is CSARGHGNPDEQFF. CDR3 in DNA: TGCAGTGCTAGAGGCCATGGGAACCCCGATGAGCAGTTCTTC.

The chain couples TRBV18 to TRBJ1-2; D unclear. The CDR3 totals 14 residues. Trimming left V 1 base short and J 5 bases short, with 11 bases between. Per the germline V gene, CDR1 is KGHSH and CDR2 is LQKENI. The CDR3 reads CASSPRSGSYGYTF. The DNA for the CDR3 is TGTGCCAGCTCACCACGATCAGGATCTTATGGCTACACCTTC.

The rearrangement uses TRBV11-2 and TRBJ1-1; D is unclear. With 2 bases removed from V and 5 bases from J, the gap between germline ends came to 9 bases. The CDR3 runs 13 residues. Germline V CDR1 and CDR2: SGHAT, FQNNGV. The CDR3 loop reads CASSLLGRTEAFF. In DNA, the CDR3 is TGTGCCAGCAGCTTACTAGGGCGGACTGAAGCTTTCTTT.

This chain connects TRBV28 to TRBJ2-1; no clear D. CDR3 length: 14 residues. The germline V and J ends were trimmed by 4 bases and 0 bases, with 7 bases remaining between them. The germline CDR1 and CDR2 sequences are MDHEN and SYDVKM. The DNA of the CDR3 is TGTGCCAGCAGTTCGAGCGTCTCCTACAATGAGCAGTTCTTC. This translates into CASSSSVSYNEQFF.

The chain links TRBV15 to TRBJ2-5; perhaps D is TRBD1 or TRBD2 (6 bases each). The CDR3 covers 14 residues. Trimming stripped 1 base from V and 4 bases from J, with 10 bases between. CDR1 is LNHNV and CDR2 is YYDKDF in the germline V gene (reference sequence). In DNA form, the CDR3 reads TGTGCCACCAGCAGAGGGAAGGGGGGAGAGACCCAGTACTTC. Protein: CATSRGKGGETQYF.

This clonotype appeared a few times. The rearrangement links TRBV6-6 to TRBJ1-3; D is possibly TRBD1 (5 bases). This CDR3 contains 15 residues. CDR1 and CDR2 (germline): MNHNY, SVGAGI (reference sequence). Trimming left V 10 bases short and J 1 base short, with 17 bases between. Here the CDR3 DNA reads TGTGCCACGTCGTCGGGGGTCTATTCTGGAAACACCATATATTTT. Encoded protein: CATSSGVYSGNTIYF.

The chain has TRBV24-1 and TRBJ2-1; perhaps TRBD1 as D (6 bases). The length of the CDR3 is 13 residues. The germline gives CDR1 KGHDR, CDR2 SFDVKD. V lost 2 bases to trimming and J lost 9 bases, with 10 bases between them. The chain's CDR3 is CATSDSWGPEQFF. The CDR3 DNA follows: TGTGCCACCAGTGATTCGTGGGGGCCTGAGCAGTTCTTC.

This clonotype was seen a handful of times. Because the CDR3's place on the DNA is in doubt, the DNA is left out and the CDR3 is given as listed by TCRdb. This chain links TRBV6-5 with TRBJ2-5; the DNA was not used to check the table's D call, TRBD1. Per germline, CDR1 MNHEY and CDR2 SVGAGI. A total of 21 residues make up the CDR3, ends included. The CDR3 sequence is CASSWDRGETQYFDRGETQYF.

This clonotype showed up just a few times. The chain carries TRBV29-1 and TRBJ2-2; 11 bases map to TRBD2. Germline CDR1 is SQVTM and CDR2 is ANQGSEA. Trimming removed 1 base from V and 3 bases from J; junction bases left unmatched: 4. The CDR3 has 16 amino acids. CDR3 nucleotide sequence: TGCAGCGTTGAAGGAAGACTAGCGGGGCACACCGGGGAGCTGTTTTTT. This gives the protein CSVEGRLAGHTGELFF.

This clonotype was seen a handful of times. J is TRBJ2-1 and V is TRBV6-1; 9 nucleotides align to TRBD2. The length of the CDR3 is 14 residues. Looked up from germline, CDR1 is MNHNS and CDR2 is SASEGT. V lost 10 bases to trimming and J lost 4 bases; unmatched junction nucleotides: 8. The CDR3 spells CAIRPSGAYNEQFF. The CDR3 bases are TGTGCCATTAGACCTAGCGGGGCGTACAATGAGCAGTTCTTC.

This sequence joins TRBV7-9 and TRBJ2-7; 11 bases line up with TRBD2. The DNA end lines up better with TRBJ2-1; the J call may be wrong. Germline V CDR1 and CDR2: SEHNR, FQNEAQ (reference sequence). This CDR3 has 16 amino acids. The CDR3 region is CASSLRLAGGPSEQFF. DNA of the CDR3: TGTGCCAGCAGCTTAAGGTTAGCGGGGGGGCCGAGTGAGCAGTTCTTC.

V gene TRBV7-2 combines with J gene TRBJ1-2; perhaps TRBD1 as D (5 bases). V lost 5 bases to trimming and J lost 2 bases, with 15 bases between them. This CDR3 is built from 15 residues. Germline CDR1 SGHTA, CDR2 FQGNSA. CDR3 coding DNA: TGTGCCAGCAGCCGTACCACCGGGGACAACTATGGCTACACCTTC. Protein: CASSRTTGDNYGYTF.

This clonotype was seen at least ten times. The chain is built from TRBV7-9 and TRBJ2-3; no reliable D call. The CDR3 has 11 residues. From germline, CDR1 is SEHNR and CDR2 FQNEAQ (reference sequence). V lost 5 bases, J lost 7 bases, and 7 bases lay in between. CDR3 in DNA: TGTGCCAGCAGCCTCGGTTATACGCAGTATTTT. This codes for CASSLGYTQYF.

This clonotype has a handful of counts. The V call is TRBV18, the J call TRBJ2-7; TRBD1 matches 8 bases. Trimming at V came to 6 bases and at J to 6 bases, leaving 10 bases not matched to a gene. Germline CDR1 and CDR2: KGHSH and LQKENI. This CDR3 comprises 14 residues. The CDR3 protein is CASSPSRGQVEQYV. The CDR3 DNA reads TGTGCCAGCTCGCCTTCCCGGGGACAGGTCGAGCAGTACGTC.